A single sample is the source of the 4 T cell receptor beta chains below, sequenced in a study of blood T cell repertoires in COVID-19. Generated by immunoSEQ multiplex PCR, the TCRdb table keeps only in-frame clones and is missing some. The sample consists of 200,000 to 250,000 clones, 70% to 90% of them appearing once. Sequencing was carried out using peripheral blood. Receptors originate from a woman younger than 30 who had recovered from COVID-19.

This clone was counted once. The rearrangement uses TRBV24-1 and TRBJ2-3; TRBD1 might be the D (6 bases). This CDR3 has 15 residues. V lost 4 bases to trimming and J lost 6 bases, with 16 bases between them. The V gene's germline CDR1 is KGHDR and CDR2 SFDVKD. The DNA of the CDR3 is TGTGCCACCAGTGACCCTGGACAGTACGCTGATACGCAGTATTTT. Its translation is CATSDPGQYADTQYF.

J is TRBJ1-1 and V is TRBV29-1, with a tentative D call TRBD1 (5 bases). With 8 bases removed from V and 6 bases from J, the gap between germline ends came to 22 bases. Germline lookup yields CDR1 SQVTM and CDR2 ANQGSEA. The CDR3 has 14 residues. The CDR3 reads CSIIDEVGRPEAFF. CDR3 DNA: TGCAGCATTATCGACGAGGTGGGGCGACCTGAAGCTTTCTTT.

The rearrangement links TRBV9 to TRBJ2-3; tentatively, D is TRBD1 (6 bases). The CDR3 is 15 residues long. V was trimmed by 5 bases and J by 2 bases, leaving 15 bases between them. The V gene's germline CDR1 is SGDLS and CDR2 YYNGEE. DNA of the CDR3: TGTGCCAGCAGGAAGACAGGACTTACCACAGATACGCAGTATTTT. Protein sequence: CASRKTGLTTDTQYF.

The chain is built from TRBV7-2 and TRBJ1-1; possibly TRBD1 for D (5 bases). Germline assignment: CDR1 SGHTA and CDR2 FQGNSA. The CDR3 is made up of 17 amino acids. V dropped 3 bases and J dropped 3 bases, with 20 bases sitting between them. As DNA, the CDR3 is TGTGCCAGCAGCTTTTTGGGGAGGCATGGGGGTTACACTGAAGCTTTCTTT. Residues: CASSFLGRHGGYTEAFF.